The rows below give T cell receptor beta chains drawn from one sample of a study of beta chain features in type 1 diabetes. Only in-frame clones appear in the TCRdb table, and some are missing; sequencing was by immunoSEQ multiplex PCR. The data contain just over 600,000 clones, roughly a sixth of them singletons. The sequencing sample was made of naive CD4+ T cells from blood. The receptors derive from a man aged 18 to 29 in good health. The CDR3 runs from the conserved cysteine through the conserved F or W. The order of the fields is clone size, J gene, V gene, D gene, CDR3 DNA, CDR3 protein. A D gene is named only where the DNA matches it firmly. Clone size is given for some rows only: seen once, a few or many times, or a class if the clone is expanded.

size: few
J: TRBJ2-6
V: TRBV18
D: .
DNA: TGTGCCAGCTCACCCTCAACTGGGGCCAACGTCCTGACTTTC
CDR3: CASSPSTGANVLTF

size: few
J: TRBJ1-2
V: TRBV7-3
D: TRBD1
DNA: TGTGCCAGCAGCTCACCCAGGGGGCTGGGCTACACCTTC
CDR3: CASSSPRGLGYTF

size: few
J: TRBJ2-7
V: TRBV27
D: .
DNA: TGTGCCAGCAGTTCTAGGACAGCTCGATACGAGCAGTACTTC
CDR3: CASSSRTARYEQYF

size: few
J: TRBJ2-5
V: TRBV6-6
D: .
DNA: TGTGCCAGCAGTCCCTTCAGACAAGAGACCCAGTACTTC
CDR3: CASSPFRQETQYF

size: .
J: TRBJ2-7
V: TRBV2
D: TRBD1
DNA: TGTGCCAGCTTCGGGACAGGGGTCCTCCACGAGCAGTACTTC
CDR3: CASFGTGVLHEQYF

size: .
J: TRBJ2-1
V: TRBV5-4
D: TRBD1
DNA: TGTGCCAGCAGCTTAGGGACAGGGTCCTACAATGAGCAGTTCTTC
CDR3: CASSLGTGSYNEQFF

size: .
J: TRBJ2-5
V: TRBV7-6
D: .
DNA: TGTGCCAGCATAAACTCTCCGGGGTGGAGGGGAGAGACCCAGTACTTC
CDR3: CASINSPGWRGETQYF

size: .
J: TRBJ2-5
V: TRBV7-7
D: TRBD1
DNA: TGTGCTAGCAGCTTAGGCAGGGGGACGCAAGAGACCCAGTACTTC
CDR3: CASSLGRGTQETQYF

size: once
J: TRBJ2-5
V: TRBV4-3
D: .
DNA: TGCGCCAGCAGCCAACTAGGGCTTAACGGGAAAGGGACCCAGTACTTC
CDR3: CASSQLGLNGKGTQYF

size: few
J: TRBJ1-5
V: TRBV18
D: TRBD1
DNA: TGTGCCAGCTCATCCCGGACAGGGGGCGTCGAGCCCCAGCATTTT
CDR3: CASSSRTGGVEPQHF

size: few
J: TRBJ2-3
V: TRBV19
D: TRBD2
DNA: TGTGCCAGCAGTAGCGGGAGGGTGAATACGCAGTATTTT
CDR3: CASSSGRVNTQYF

size: many
J: TRBJ2-2
V: TRBV10-3
D: .
DNA: TGTGCCATCAGAGACAGCTGGAACACCGGGGAGCTGTTTTTT
CDR3: CAIRDSWNTGELFF

size: few
J: TRBJ2-2
V: TRBV4-2
D: TRBD2
DNA: TGTGCCAGCAGCCAAGCGGGACTAGCGGGAGACACCGGGGAGCTGTTTTTT
CDR3: CASSQAGLAGDTGELFF

size: few
J: TRBJ1-5
V: TRBV29-1
D: .
DNA: TGCAGCGTTGTTGAACAGTATAGCAATCAGCCCCAGCATTTT
CDR3: CSVVEQYSNQPQHF

size: .
J: TRBJ2-7
V: TRBV7-8
D: TRBD1
DNA: TGTGCCAGCACCTACCGGGACAGGGGATACGAGCAGTACTTC
CDR3: CASTYRDRGYEQYF

size: few
J: TRBJ1-5
V: TRBV7-2
D: TRBD1
DNA: TGTGCCAGCAGCCAGGGACAGACTCGCAATCAGCCCCAGCATTTT
CDR3: CASSQGQTRNQPQHF

size: .
J: TRBJ2-5
V: TRBV13
D: .
DNA: TGTGCCAGCAGCTTAGGGCGGGGGCAGGTGGTTCAAGAGACCCAGTACTTC
CDR3: CASSLGRGQVVQETQYF

size: .
J: TRBJ2-2
V: TRBV6-5
D: .
DNA: TGTGCCAGCAGTTACCCGGGGACCGGCCGACGTGAGGAGCTGTTTTTT
CDR3: CASSYPGTGRREELFF

size: .
J: TRBJ2-3
V: TRBV30
D: .
DNA: TGTGCCTGGAGGCGCGGGTTTGCGGATACGCAGTATTTT
CDR3: CAWRRGFADTQYF

size: .
J: TRBJ1-1
V: TRBV28
D: TRBD1
DNA: TGTGCCAGCAGTCGGACAGGGCTTATCATGAACACTGAAGCTTTCTTT
CDR3: CASSRTGLIMNTEAFF

size: .
J: TRBJ1-1
V: TRBV28
D: .
DNA: TGTGCCAGCAAACCGAGCAGGACTGAAGCTTTCTTT
CDR3: CASKPSRTEAFF

size: few
J: TRBJ1-6
V: TRBV4-2
D: .
DNA: TGTGCCAGCAGCCCAACTACAGATAGCTCCTATAATTCACCCCTCCACTTT
CDR3: CASSPTTDSSYNSPLHF

size: few
J: TRBJ2-1
V: TRBV5-6
D: TRBD1
DNA: TGTGCCAGCAGCCCATCGCATGGGACAGGGACGAACAATGAGCAGTTCTTC
CDR3: CASSPSHGTGTNNEQFF

size: .
J: TRBJ1-1
V: TRBV18
D: TRBD1
DNA: TGTGCCAGCTCACCAAACAGGGGGGCGGAGAACACTGAAGCTTTCTTT
CDR3: CASSPNRGAENTEAFF

size: .
J: TRBJ2-7
V: TRBV10-3
D: .
DNA: TGTGCCATCAGTCAGACGGCGGGTGGGAGCTCCTACGAGCAGTACTTC
CDR3: CAISQTAGGSSYEQYF

size: .
J: TRBJ1-3
V: TRBV5-1
D: TRBD1
DNA: TGCGCCAGCAGGGCGACAGGGGGCTCTGGAAACACCATATATTTT
CDR3: CASRATGGSGNTIYF

size: few
J: TRBJ2-3
V: TRBV6-5
D: .
DNA: TGTGCCAGCAGTTACGGGCTAGCCCGCACAGATACGCAGTATTTT
CDR3: CASSYGLARTDTQYF

size: few
J: TRBJ2-5
V: TRBV10-3
D: TRBD1
DNA: TGTGCCATCAGCAGTACGACAGGGAAACGAGAGACCCAGTACTTC
CDR3: CAISSTTGKRETQYF

size: .
J: TRBJ1-5
V: TRBV21-1
D: .
DNA: TGTGCCAGCAGCAAAGCGCTTTCGTCAGGGAAACGGTGGAGTCAGCCCCAGCATTTT
CDR3: CASSKALSSGKRWSQPQHF